Each of the 24 T cell receptor beta chains below was sequenced from the same sample in a study of T cells after yellow fever vaccination. TCRdb re-derived calls from the 5' RACE reads in MiXCR, one entry per CDR3 protein. In the table there are roughly 45,000 distinct CDR3 sequences, 5% to 8% of which are singletons. Sequenced here: PBMCs, either bulk or a sorted T-cell subset (CD4+, CD8+, memory, or dextramer-sorted; not recorded which), sampled 45 days after the yellow fever booster vaccination. The receptors come from a man younger than 40 who received the YFV17D yellow fever vaccine.

This clonotype showed up just a few times. This chain's CDR3 is CASNLIRHRGNTGELFF. CDR3 nucleotide sequence: TGTGCCAGCAACCTTATAAGACACAGGGGAAACACCGGGGAGCTGTTTTTT. The genes are TRBV7-8 and TRBJ2-2, with 7 bases identical to TRBD1. Trimming took 7 bases from V and 2 from J; bases not matched to a gene: 13. The germline V gene encodes CDR1 SGHVS and CDR2 FQNEAQ. This CDR3 is built from 17 residues.

The table lists this clonotype with a few counts. This rearrangement joins TRBV6-5 to TRBJ2-7; the D gene could be TRBD1 or TRBD2 (5 bases each). The CDR3 contains 18 residues. Germline-derived CDR1 and CDR2 are MNHEY and SVGAGI. V was trimmed by 6 bases and J by 7 bases, leaving 31 bases between them. The CDR3 protein is CASSSNEPGTLFPKEQYF. CDR3 coding DNA: TGTGCCAGCAGCTCCAACGAACCAGGGACCCTTTTCCCCAAAGAGCAGTACTTC.

The V gene is TRBV29-1, the J gene TRBJ2-5, with D perhaps matching TRBD2 (6 bases). The length of the CDR3 is 15 residues. CDR1 and CDR2 from the germline V gene are SQVTM and ANQGSEA. V dropped 6 bases and J dropped 4 bases, with 21 bases sitting between them. CDR3 DNA: TGCAGCGTCAGACGGGACTCTAGGAGAGCAGAGACCCAGTACTTC. It encodes CSVRRDSRRAETQYF.

This clonotype was seen many times. The rearrangement joins TRBV10-3 to TRBJ2-3; 8 nucleotides align to TRBD2. Trimming removed 3 bases from V and 6 bases from J; junction bases left unmatched: 5. The length of the CDR3 is 14 residues. CDR1 and CDR2 from the germline V gene are ENHRY and SYGVKD. CDR3 sequence: CAISDGLATDTQYF. The CDR3 DNA reads TGTGCCATCAGTGACGGACTAGCAACCGATACGCAGTATTTT.

The chain recombines TRBV19 with TRBJ2-7; the match to TRBD1 covers 9 bases. Germline CDR1 LNHDA, CDR2 SQIVND (reference sequence). Trimming cost V 6 bases and J 1 base; bases outside gene matches: 4. The CDR3 is made up of 14 amino acids. In DNA, the CDR3 is TGTGCCAGTAGGGGACAGGGAAGATCCTACGAGCAGTACTTC. Protein sequence: CASRGQGRSYEQYF.

This clonotype was detected only a few times. The CDR3 here is CASRPGLWGEQYF. The CDR3 DNA is TGTGCCAGCAGACCCGGTCTTTGGGGTGAGCAGTACTTC. The chain employs TRBV7-2 and TRBJ2-7, with D hard to call. Deletions cut 6 bases from V and 7 bases from J, with 16 bases between. The CDR3 covers 13 residues. CDR1 is SGHTA, CDR2 FQGNSA, per germline. The whole variable domain, filled in from reference TRBV7-2 and TRBJ2-7, reads GAGVSQSPSNKVTEKGKDVELRCDPISGHTALYWYRQSLGQGLEFLIYFQGNSAPDKSGLPSDRFSAERTGGSVSTLTIQRTQQEDSAVYLCASRPGLWGEQYFGPGTRLTVT.

The table lists this clonotype with many counts. The chain carries TRBV6-5 and TRBJ1-4; D gene uncertain. Germline CDR1 MNHEY, CDR2 SVGAGI. Trimming cost V 4 bases and J 7 bases, with 10 bases left between them. The CDR3 runs 13 residues. The CDR3: CASSSLSGEKLFF. The CDR3 DNA sequence: TGTGCCAGCAGTTCCCTTAGCGGTGAAAAACTGTTTTTT.

This clonotype has a handful of counts. The germline gene is not matched at one end of the junction; a read error may be the cause. The chain employs TRBV7-2 and TRBJ1-2, with D perhaps TRBD1 (5 bases). Germline V gives CDR1 SGHTA, CDR2 FQGNSA. This CDR3 spans 10 amino acids. The CDR3: CASSLIPGHF. The CDR3 DNA follows: TGTGCCAGCAGCTTAATCCCAGGACACTTC.

In this sample, this clonotype turned up many times. The chain uses TRBV7-2 and TRBJ2-3; 11 nucleotides agree with TRBD2. Trimming cost V 5 bases and J 0 bases; bases outside gene matches: 4. CDR1 is SGHTA, CDR2 FQGNSA, per germline. CDR3 length: 16 amino acids. The CDR3 sequence: CASSPRLAGSTDTQYF. CDR3 coding DNA: TGTGCCAGCAGCCCCCGACTAGCGGGAAGCACAGATACGCAGTATTTT. The full variable domain, with the rest looked up from reference TRBV7-2 and TRBJ2-3, is GAGVSQSPSNKVTEKGKDVELRCDPISGHTALYWYRQSLGQGLEFLIYFQGNSAPDKSGLPSDRFSAERTGGSVSTLTIQRTQQEDSAVYLCASSPRLAGSTDTQYFGPGTRLTVL.

This clonotype came up many times. The J gene is TRBJ1-1, the V gene TRBV7-3; D unresolved. CDR1 SGHTA and CDR2 FQGTGA come from the germline V gene. Trimming took off 4 bases at V and 2 bases at J, with 11 bases between the two ends. There are 14 residues in the CDR3. CDR3 DNA: TGTGCCAGCAGCTCGAGAAAGGTTAACACTGAAGCTTTCTTT. Protein product: CASSSRKVNTEAFF.

The chain uses TRBV20-1 and TRBJ1-6; D is perhaps TRBD1 (5 bases). This CDR3 has 15 residues. The V end lost 6 bases, the J end lost 7 bases, and 19 bases lay between the germline ends. Germline loops: CDR1 DFQATT, CDR2 SNEGSKA (reference sequence). In nucleotides, the CDR3 is TGCAGTGCGGACGAAGCCCTCAGGGAGAATTCACCCCTCCACTTT. Translating it yields CSADEALRENSPLHF.

This clonotype was seen only a few times. This rearrangement joins TRBV30 to TRBJ2-3; D not resolved. V dropped 0 bases and J dropped 0 bases, with 10 bases sitting between them. The CDR3 is made up of 15 amino acids. Germline CDR1 is GTSNPN and CDR2 is SVGIG (reference sequence). CDR3 amino acids: CAWSVPGSSTDTQYF. As DNA, the CDR3 is TGTGCCTGGAGTGTACCCGGATCAAGCACAGATACGCAGTATTTT.

A few counts support this clonotype. V is TRBV23-1 and J is TRBJ2-2; possibly TRBD1 for D (7 bases). TRBV23-1 is given ORF status, its function remaining uncertain. The V gene lost 2 bases and the J gene lost 3 bases, with 22 bases spanning the gap. This CDR3 has 19 residues. The CDR3 region is CASSQENNAGQLDTGELFF. The CDR3 bases are TGCGCCAGCAGTCAAGAGAATAATGCGGGACAGTTAGACACCGGGGAGCTGTTTTTT.

The chain is built from TRBV6-1 and TRBJ2-7; 9 bases match TRBD2. Germline trimming cut 10 bases from V and 1 base from J; bases unmatched to any gene: 11. The CDR3 contains 15 residues. CDR1 is MNHNS, CDR2 SASEGT, per germline. CDR3 DNA: TGTGCCACCCTAGTCCCTAGCGGGATTTCCTACGAGCAGTACTTC. It codes for CATLVPSGISYEQYF.

This clonotype appeared many times. The chain links TRBV3-1 to TRBJ2-1; 7 bases match TRBD2. Germline V lookup: CDR1 LGHDT, CDR2 YNNKEL (reference sequence). With V trimmed by 3 bases and J by 12 bases, 2 bases remained unmatched. The CDR3 length is 11 residues. CDR3 bases: TGTGCCAGCAGCCAGGGAGGGCGGCAGTTCTTC. Protein sequence: CASSQGGRQFF.

This clonotype was recorded at least ten times. The V gene is TRBV6-6, the J gene TRBJ1-1; possible D gene TRBD1, 6 bases. This CDR3 region has 12 residues. Germline-derived CDR1 and CDR2 are MNHNY and SVGAGI (reference sequence). V was cut by 6 bases and J by 6 bases, with 11 bases left in between. The CDR3 loop is CASSSGQPEAFF. For the CDR3, the DNA is TGTGCCAGCAGCTCCGGACAGCCTGAAGCTTTCTTT.

The chain links TRBV29-1 to TRBJ1-4; unclear D gene. Germline values: CDR1 SQVTM, CDR2 ANQGSEA. This CDR3 region has 14 residues. V was shortened by 7 bases and J by 7 bases, with 19 bases between the two germline ends. The chain's CDR3 is CSAPDPAVGEKLFF. The CDR3 DNA reads TGCAGCGCTCCCGACCCCGCGGTTGGTGAAAAACTGTTTTTT. The full variable domain, completed using reference TRBV29-1 and TRBJ1-4, is SAVISQKPSRDICQRGTSLTIQCQVDSQVTMMFWYRQQPGQSLTLIATANQGSEATYESGFVIDKFPISRPNLTFSTLTVSNMSPEDSSIYLCSAPDPAVGEKLFFGSGTQLSVL.

This clonotype was seen at least ten times. The chain uses TRBV20-1 and TRBJ2-5; D unresolved. This CDR3 is built from 12 residues. The ends were cut back, 6 bases at V and 1 base at J, with 9 bases in the middle. Per germline, CDR1 DFQATT and CDR2 SNEGSKA (reference sequence). This CDR3 is CSASAFQETQYF. The CDR3 DNA reads as TGCAGTGCGTCAGCTTTCCAAGAGACCCAGTACTTC.

This clonotype was recorded many times. V and J are TRBV7-2 and TRBJ2-5; 9 bases align to TRBD2. Trimming took 2 bases from V and 4 from J; bases not matched to a gene: 2. Germline V lookup: CDR1 SGHTA, CDR2 FQGNSA. CDR3 length equals 14 residues. The CDR3 DNA follows: TGTGCCAGCAGCTTACTAGCGGGGTTAGAGACCCAGTACTTC. This sequence encodes CASSLLAGLETQYF.

At least ten counts were recorded for this clonotype. The V call is TRBV29-1, the J call TRBJ2-2; D not resolved. The V gene lost 3 bases and the J gene lost 5 bases, with 7 bases spanning the gap. The CDR3 sequence is 12 residues long. Germline CDR1 reads SQVTM; CDR2 reads ANQGSEA. The CDR3 sequence: CSVDKRTGELFF. CDR3 DNA: TGCAGCGTTGATAAAAGGACCGGGGAGCTGTTTTTT.

V is TRBV20-1 and J is TRBJ2-5; 10 bases are a match to TRBD2. The CDR3 runs to 13 residues. Germline V gene lookup returns CDR1 DFQATT and CDR2 SNEGSKA (reference sequence). V lost 4 bases, J lost 4 bases, and 3 bases stayed unmatched. The chain's CDR3 is CSATGTSAETQYF. The CDR3 bases are TGCAGTGCTACCGGGACTAGCGCAGAGACCCAGTACTTC.

Ten or more counts support this clonotype. The gene calls are TRBV12-3 or TRBV12-4 and TRBJ2-6, with D unresolved. V dropped 1 base and J dropped 0 bases, with 4 bases sitting between them. The CDR3 runs to 15 residues. CDR3 sequence: CASSLGGSGANVLTF. The CDR3 coding sequence is TGTGCCAGCAGTTTAGGGGGCTCTGGGGCCAACGTCCTGACTTTC.

This clonotype has ten or more counts. This rearrangement joins TRBV12-3 or TRBV12-4 to TRBJ1-5; D is ambiguous. Trimming removed 3 bases at V and 0 bases at J, with 6 bases between. The CDR3 covers 14 residues. This chain's CDR3 is CASSFEDSNQPQHF. CDR3 sequence (DNA): TGTGCCAGCAGTTTTGAGGATAGCAATCAGCCCCAGCATTTT.

This sequence joins TRBV11-2 and TRBJ2-3, with 12 nucleotides matching TRBD1. The V gene's germline CDR1 is SGHAT and CDR2 FQNNGV. Trimming at V came to 5 bases and at J to 7 bases, leaving 16 bases not matched to a gene. This CDR3 spans 18 amino acids. Here the CDR3 reads CASSPNSRDRGRTYTQYF. CDR3 nucleotide sequence: TGTGCCAGCAGCCCAAACTCGCGGGACAGGGGGCGGACATATACGCAGTATTTT.